This T cell receptor (beta chain) was captured by sequencing in a study of blood T cell repertoires in COVID-19. The J segment lost 2 bases and the V segment lost 9 bases, leaving 9 bases of the junction unmatched. The CDR3 runs 14 residues. Germline values: CDR1 SGHDT, CDR2 YYEEEE. Assay: immunoSEQ multiplex PCR; the TCRdb copy retains only in-frame clones and omits some. The sample comprises about 300,000 clones, 70% to 90% of which are singletons, and about 4% rests with the top ten. Those enrolled, adults aged roughly 18 to 90 years, came from around 24 US areas. Among Cohort 3 donors, those recovered had two negative PCRs, clearance, or symptom resolution.

This chain uses TRBV5-6 with TRBJ2-7, with 9 bases lining up with TRBD1. The specimen was PBMCs or T cells enriched from blood (not recorded which). The clonotype was recovered from a man aged 30 to 45 who had recovered from COVID-19. This CDR3 reads CATQPGTGPYEQYF. In DNA form, the CDR3 reads TGTGCCACGCAACCCGGGACAGGGCCCTACGAGCAGTACTTC.